The 5 T cell receptor beta chains listed next were all sequenced from one sample in a study of blood T cell repertoires in COVID-19. The repertoire was sequenced with immunoSEQ multiplex PCR; TCRdb's copy has only in-frame clones and lacks some. The sample lists about 130,000 clones; roughly 85% were seen once. The source material was peripheral blood. These receptors were collected from a human donor in a cohort sampled during active COVID-19.

This clone was counted once. The chain recombines TRBV5-1 with TRBJ2-3, with TRBD2 matching over 9 bases. The junction had 6 bases not matched to a gene; V was cut back by 0 bases and J by 4 bases. The CDR3 runs to 16 residues. Germline CDR1 SGHRS, CDR2 YFSETQ. CDR3 in DNA: TGCGCCAGCAGCTTGGAAGGTAGCGGGAGTTCAGATACGCAGTATTTT. As protein: CASSLEGSGSSDTQYF.

The chain couples TRBV6-6 to TRBJ2-1, with 7 bases identical to TRBD2. J lost 2 bases, V lost 7 bases, and 5 bases had no gene match. Germline values: CDR1 MNHNY, CDR2 SVGAGI (reference sequence). CDR3 length: 14 residues. CDR3 nucleotide sequence: TGTGCCAGCACCCCAGCGGGAACCTACAATGAGCAGTTCTTC. The encoded protein is CASTPAGTYNEQFF.

The V and J genes are TRBV28 and TRBJ1-1; 10 nucleotides line up with TRBD1. The V gene's germline CDR1 is MDHEN and CDR2 SYDVKM. The junction had 9 bases not matched to a gene; V was cut back by 10 bases and J by 7 bases. This CDR3 comprises 13 residues. In DNA, the CDR3 is TGTGCCATCCAGACGACAGGGGGCTATGAAGCTTTCTTT. It is translated as CAIQTTGGYEAFF.

The chain links TRBV5-1 to TRBJ1-2; D is undetermined. Trimming stripped 0 bases from V and 5 bases from J, with 17 bases between. The germline CDR1 and CDR2 sequences are SGHRS and YFSETQ. There are 16 residues in the CDR3. In nucleotides, the CDR3 is TGCGCCAGCAGCTTGGCCGTCGGTCAAACTCTATATGGCTACACCTTC. This sequence encodes CASSLAVGQTLYGYTF.

The chain employs TRBV4-3 and TRBJ2-1, with TRBD2 matching 8 bases. The CDR3 consists of 14 residues. V trimming: 1 base; J trimming: 9 bases; junction bases outside the gene matches: 5. From germline, CDR1 is LGHNA and CDR2 YSLEER. CDR3 DNA sequence: TGCGCCAGCAGCCAAGGGCGGGGGGAGGTTGAGCAGTTCTTC. Amino acid sequence: CASSQGRGEVEQFF.